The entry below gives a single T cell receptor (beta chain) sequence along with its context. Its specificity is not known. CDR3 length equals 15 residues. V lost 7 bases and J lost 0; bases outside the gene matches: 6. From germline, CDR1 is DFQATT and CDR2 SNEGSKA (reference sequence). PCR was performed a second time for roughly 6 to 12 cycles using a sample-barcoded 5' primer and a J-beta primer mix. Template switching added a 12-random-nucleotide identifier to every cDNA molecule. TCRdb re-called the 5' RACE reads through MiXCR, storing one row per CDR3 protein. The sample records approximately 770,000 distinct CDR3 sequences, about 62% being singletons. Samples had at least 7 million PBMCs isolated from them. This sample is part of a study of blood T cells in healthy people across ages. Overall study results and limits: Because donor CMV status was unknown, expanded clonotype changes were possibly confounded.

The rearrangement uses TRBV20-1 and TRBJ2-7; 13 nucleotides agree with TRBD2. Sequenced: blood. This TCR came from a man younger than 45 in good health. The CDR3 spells CSGTSGGASSYEQYF. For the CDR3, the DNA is TGCAGTGGGACTAGCGGGGGCGCGAGCTCCTACGAGCAGTACTTC.